This is a list of T cell receptor beta chains from one sample in a study of regulatory T cells in long-lasting Graves disease. Each CDR3 protein is one row after TCRdb ran MiXCR on the multiplex PCR reads. The profile shows under 500,000 distinct CDR3 sequences, around 15% of them singletons. The data also belong to a second study, concerning T cells in Graves' hyperthyroidism and ophthalmopathy.

The specimen comprised peripheral blood mononuclear cells (PBMCs), sampled at new diagnosis, from a patient treated with antithyroid drugs. These receptor sequences come from a woman aged 25 to 39 with Graves disease. Both conserved end residues are part of each CDR3. D genes are given only for firm matches. The listing skips clone size in some rows; elsewhere it reads once, few, many or a size class.

>many|TRBV20-1|TRBJ2-1|TRBD2
TGCAGTGCTAGGACTAGCGGGAGACCCGGCAATGAGCAGTTCTTC
CSARTSGRPGNEQFF
>NA|TRBV19|TRBJ2-1|NA
TGTGCCAGTAGGAAAGCGGACTCCTACAATGAGCAGTTCTTC
CASRKADSYNEQFF
>few|TRBV5-1|TRBJ2-5|NA
TGCGCCAGCAGCTTGGGTCTGGGCCGGGGAGAGACCCAGTACTTC
CASSLGLGRGETQYF
>many|TRBV3-1|TRBJ2-7|NA
TGTGCCAGCAGCCCAAGAGCCTACCGGAGCGAGCAGTACTTC
CASSPRAYRSEQYF
>many|TRBV28|TRBJ2-1|NA
TGTGCCAGCAGTCCTGACTCAGACAGGAACAATGAGCAGTTCTTC
CASSPDSDRNNEQFF
>few|TRBV19|TRBJ2-1|TRBD1
TGTGCCAGTAGGCCGACAGGGGTACTACGGAATGAGCAGTTCTTC
CASRPTGVLRNEQFF
>few|TRBV3-1|TRBJ2-2|NA
TGTGCCAGCAGCCAAAGGTCGTCCGGGGAGCTGTTTTTT
CASSQRSSGELFF
>NA|TRBV5-1|TRBJ1-5|NA
TGCGCCAGCAGCTTGGCTGAACATCAGCCCCAGCATTTT
CASSLAEHQPQHF
>many|TRBV11-2|TRBJ2-3|TRBD2
TGTGCCAGCAGCTTACCTACTAGCGGGAGAGGGGGGGGCACAGATACGCAGTATTTT
CASSLPTSGRGGGTDTQYF
>NA|TRBV6-6|TRBJ1-6|NA
TGTGCCAGCAGTTACTCGGTCGATAATTCACCCCTCCACTTT
CASSYSVDNSPLHF
>NA|TRBV4-2|TRBJ1-1|NA
TGTGCCAGCAGCCAAGAGTCGGCAAACACTGAAGCTTTCTTT
CASSQESANTEAFF
>NA|TRBV7-8|TRBJ2-5|TRBD2
TGTGCCAGCAGCTTTCCTAGCGGGGTGGGGATGGGAGAGACCCAGTACTTC
CASSFPSGVGMGETQYF
>many|TRBV6-5|TRBJ2-5|TRBD1
TGTGCCAGCAGTGGCTCGAGGACAGGGGGGGAGACCCAGTACTTC
CASSGSRTGGETQYF
>few|TRBV20-1|TRBJ2-1|TRBD2
TGCAGTGCTCGGACTAGCGGGAGTTCCCTCAATGAGCAGTTCTTC
CSARTSGSSLNEQFF
>many|TRBV12-3/TRBV12-4|TRBJ1-6|NA
TGTGCCAGCGGGCTACCTGATTCACCCCTCCACTTT
CASGLPDSPLHF
>many|TRBV7-8|TRBJ2-5|TRBD1
TGTGCCAGCAGCTTAACGGGGGACAGGGTTCAAGGGACCCAGTACTTC
CASSLTGDRVQGTQYF
>many|TRBV3-1|TRBJ2-1|NA
TGTGCCAGCAGCCAAGGGGAGCTCTACAATGAGCAGTTCTTC
CASSQGELYNEQFF
>many|TRBV5-8|TRBJ1-5|NA
TGTGCCAGCAGTACGTCCGGGGGAGCTCAGCCCCAGCATTTT
CASSTSGGAQPQHF
>NA|TRBV7-2|TRBJ2-5|NA
TGTGCCAGCAGCTACTACCTAGACCCCCAGTACTTC
CASSYYLDPQYF
>many|TRBV7-8|TRBJ2-1|NA
TGTGCCAGCAGCTCCGGACAGTACAATGAGCAGTTCTTC
CASSSGQYNEQFF
>many|TRBV12-3/TRBV12-4|TRBJ2-3|TRBD2
TGTGCCAGCAGCAGACTAGCGGGAGGTAGTGCAGATACGCAGTATTTT
CASSRLAGGSADTQYF
>many|TRBV4-3|TRBJ2-1|NA
TGCGCCAGCAGCCAAGATCAAGTCAGCCGGGAGCAGTTCTTC
CASSQDQVSREQFF
>NA|TRBV24-1|TRBJ2-3|NA
TGTGCCACCAGTGATTCCGACAGTCTGGAGATAACAGATACGCAGTATTTT
CATSDSDSLEITDTQYF
>many|TRBV6-1|TRBJ1-6|TRBD1
TGTGCCAGCAATGACAGGGGGCCCTACGAGGCCCTCCACTTT
CASNDRGPYEALHF
>NA|TRBV14|TRBJ1-2|TRBD1
TGTGCCAGCAGCCAAGATTTGTTGGGACAGGCCGATACCTCCTATGGCTACACCTTC
CASSQDLLGQADTSYGYTF
>many|TRBV5-1|TRBJ1-1|TRBD1
TGCGCCAGCAGCGAGTACAGGGGGAGCAACACTGAAGCTTTCTTT
CASSEYRGSNTEAFF
>NA|TRBV5-4|TRBJ2-1|NA
TGTGCCAGCAGCTCTGCGGGGAGTCCCTACAATGAGCAGTTCTTC
CASSSAGSPYNEQFF
>many|TRBV28|TRBJ2-5|TRBD2
TGTGCCAGCAGTACCTTGGGGACTAGTTCCCAAGAGACCCAGTACTTC
CASSTLGTSSQETQYF
>NA|TRBV7-2|TRBJ2-7|TRBD2
TGTGCCAGCAGCTTAGCCTTTCGCGGGGAGGGCCCGGACGAGCAGTACTTC
CASSLAFRGEGPDEQYF
>NA|TRBV25-1|TRBJ1-6|NA
TGTGCCAGCAGCCTCGTCCCAGTTAGCTCCTATAATTCACCCCTCCACTTT
CASSLVPVSSYNSPLHF
>few|TRBV7-9|TRBJ1-1|NA
TGTGCCAGCAGCTCCTGGACGTCTTCGGACACTGAAGCTTTCTTT
CASSSWTSSDTEAFF
>many|TRBV28|TRBJ2-2|TRBD1
TGTGCCTACATGGACAGGGGTGGCGGCGGGGAGCTGTTTTTT
CAYMDRGGGGELFF
>NA|TRBV11-2|TRBJ2-1|TRBD2
TGTGCCAGCAGCCCTCTTACCGGACTAGGGAACAATGAGCAGTTCTTC
CASSPLTGLGNNEQFF
>many|TRBV5-1|TRBJ2-7|NA
TGCGCCAGCAGCTTGGAAGGGGCGAACGAGCAGTACTTC
CASSLEGANEQYF
>many|TRBV20-1|TRBJ2-5|NA
TGCAGTGCTAGAGCCCAGAGGGGAGAAGAGACCCAGTACTTC
CSARAQRGEETQYF
>many|TRBV18|TRBJ1-5|NA
TGTGCCAGCTCACCATCCGACATCGGAACAAACCAGAATCAGCCCCAGCATTTT
CASSPSDIGTNQNQPQHF
>NA|TRBV19|TRBJ2-1|TRBD2
TGTGCCAGTAGTATAGAGACTAGCCCCTCCTACAATGAGCAGTTCTTC
CASSIETSPSYNEQFF
>NA|TRBV7-9|TRBJ1-6|NA
TGTGCCAGCACCTTTTCGGCAGGGGATGGATCACCCCTCCACTTT
CASTFSAGDGSPLHF